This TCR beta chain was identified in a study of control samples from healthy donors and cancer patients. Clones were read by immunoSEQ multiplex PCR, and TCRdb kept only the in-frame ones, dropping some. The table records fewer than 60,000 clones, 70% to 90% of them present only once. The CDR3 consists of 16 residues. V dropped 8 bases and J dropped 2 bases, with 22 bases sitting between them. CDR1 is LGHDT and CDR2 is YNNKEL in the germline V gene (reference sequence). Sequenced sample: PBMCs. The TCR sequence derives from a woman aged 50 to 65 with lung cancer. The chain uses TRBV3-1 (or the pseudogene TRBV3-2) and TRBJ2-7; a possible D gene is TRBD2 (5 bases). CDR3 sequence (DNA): TGTGCCAGCGGAGATAGAAGGGAACTAGAGACCTACGAGCAGTACTTC. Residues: CASGDRRELETYEQYF.